This TCR beta chain was sequenced during a study of T-cell memory formation after mild COVID-19. The length of the CDR3 is 15 residues. The trim removed 5 bases at V and 3 bases at J, leaving 7 bases unmatched. Germline-derived CDR1 and CDR2 are SGHAT and FQNNGV. TCRdb re-called the 5' RACE reads through MiXCR, storing one row per CDR3 protein. The sample carries about 260,000 distinct CDR3 sequences, under 8.5% recorded once. This clonotype appeared a few times. Sequencing used PBMCs or a T cell subset sorted from them (not recorded which). The chain couples TRBV11-2 to TRBJ2-1, with 7 bases fitting TRBD1. The TCR comes from a man between 18 and 35 years old who had mild COVID-19 (a few samples of this study predate the infection). Cell type and time point are not known. The CDR3 DNA is TGTGCCAGCAGCCCTGACAGGGTAGGCTACAATGAGCAGTTCTTC. Its translation: CASSPDRVGYNEQFF.